Listed below are T cell receptor beta chains from one sample, sequenced in a study of T-cell reconstitution after alpha-beta-depleted transplantation in children. A single record per CDR3 protein comes from TCRdb applying MiXCR to the PCR reads. The sample lists fewer than 550,000 distinct CDR3 sequences, under 12% seen once, with just over 2% in the top ten. This specimen consisted of PBMCs, obtained before TCRalphabeta/CD19-depleted stem cell transplant. Receptor source: a child aged 2-15 years with inherited bone marrow failure, due to receive a stem cell transplant. CDR3s include the opening cysteine and the closing phenylalanine or tryptophan. The D gene is left open where the match is weak. Rows may omit the clone size; those that give it use once, few, many or a size class.

V gene: TRBV20-1
D gene: TRBD1
J gene: TRBJ1-5
clone size: -
CDR3 protein: CSASEAGGQPQHF
CDR3 DNA: TGCAGTGCTAGTGAGGCAGGGGGTCAGCCCCAGCATTTT

V gene: TRBV5-6
D gene: -
J gene: TRBJ2-1
clone size: many
CDR3 protein: CASSLSSGEQFF
CDR3 DNA: TGTGCCAGCAGCTTAAGTAGCGGTGAGCAGTTCTTC

V gene: TRBV29-1
D gene: -
J gene: TRBJ1-1
clone size: few
CDR3 protein: CSAKSGTEAFF
CDR3 DNA: TGCAGCGCGAAGTCGGGCACTGAAGCTTTCTTT

V gene: TRBV28
D gene: -
J gene: TRBJ2-3
clone size: many
CDR3 protein: CASRPPQGTDTQYF
CDR3 DNA: TGTGCCAGCAGGCCTCCCCAGGGCACAGATACGCAGTATTTT

V gene: TRBV18
D gene: -
J gene: TRBJ1-3
clone size: many
CDR3 protein: CASSRTKGGGTRGNTIYF
CDR3 DNA: TGTGCCAGCTCACGGACTAAAGGCGGAGGCACGAGGGGAAACACCATATATTTT

V gene: TRBV29-1
D gene: -
J gene: TRBJ2-1
clone size: many
CDR3 protein: CSVVDLLYNEQFF
CDR3 DNA: TGCAGCGTTGTGGATTTACTCTACAATGAGCAGTTCTTC

V gene: TRBV20-1
D gene: -
J gene: TRBJ2-7
clone size: -
CDR3 protein: CSAIDSGPSYYEQYF
CDR3 DNA: TGCAGTGCTATTGATTCCGGGCCTTCCTACTACGAGCAGTACTTC

V gene: TRBV5-5
D gene: -
J gene: TRBJ2-3
clone size: many
CDR3 protein: CASSLIQRSTDTQYF
CDR3 DNA: TGTGCCAGCAGCTTGATACAGCGTAGCACAGATACGCAGTATTTT

V gene: TRBV21-1
D gene: -
J gene: TRBJ2-7
clone size: -
CDR3 protein: CASSRPAGQGTYEQYF
CDR3 DNA: TGTGCCAGCAGCCGCCCAGCGGGACAGGGGACCTACGAGCAGTACTTC

V gene: TRBV6-2/TRBV6-3
D gene: TRBD1
J gene: TRBJ2-3
clone size: many
CDR3 protein: CATNDRGIEADTQYF
CDR3 DNA: TGTGCCACTAACGACAGGGGGATAGAGGCAGATACGCAGTATTTT

V gene: TRBV12-3/TRBV12-4
D gene: -
J gene: TRBJ2-7
clone size: many
CDR3 protein: CASSPPGFPHEQYF
CDR3 DNA: TGTGCCAGCAGCCCCCCCGGGTTCCCGCACGAGCAGTACTTC

V gene: TRBV6-2/TRBV6-3
D gene: -
J gene: TRBJ2-1
clone size: many
CDR3 protein: CASSYSSSWSYNEQFF
CDR3 DNA: TGTGCCAGCAGTTACTCTTCTAGCTGGTCCTACAATGAGCAGTTCTTC

V gene: TRBV29-1
D gene: -
J gene: TRBJ2-2
clone size: few
CDR3 protein: CSALYGNTGELFF
CDR3 DNA: TGCAGCGCCCTTTATGGGAACACCGGGGAGCTGTTTTTT

V gene: TRBV6-8
D gene: TRBD2
J gene: TRBJ2-1
clone size: few
CDR3 protein: CASPARLAGNYNEQFF
CDR3 DNA: TGTGCCAGTCCCGCTCGACTAGCGGGGAATTACAATGAGCAGTTCTTC

V gene: TRBV28
D gene: -
J gene: TRBJ1-1
clone size: many
CDR3 protein: CASSLSGQNSGGEAFF
CDR3 DNA: TGTGCCAGCAGTTTATCCGGCCAAAATTCGGGGGGCGAAGCTTTCTTT

V gene: TRBV5-1
D gene: -
J gene: TRBJ1-2
clone size: few
CDR3 protein: CASSLDGQPGVRHGYTF
CDR3 DNA: TGCGCCAGCAGCTTGGACGGCCAACCGGGGGTGCGGCATGGCTACACCTTC

V gene: TRBV7-2
D gene: TRBD2
J gene: TRBJ2-3
clone size: many
CDR3 protein: CASSRLAGGRVTQYF
CDR3 DNA: TGTGCCAGCAGCCGACTAGCGGGAGGGAGGGTGACGCAGTATTTT

V gene: TRBV11-2
D gene: -
J gene: TRBJ1-1
clone size: many
CDR3 protein: CASSFQRGTEAFF
CDR3 DNA: TGTGCCAGCAGCTTTCAGAGGGGCACTGAAGCTTTCTTT

V gene: TRBV6-1
D gene: TRBD2
J gene: TRBJ2-7
clone size: many
CDR3 protein: CASSPPTSGIYEQYF
CDR3 DNA: TGTGCCAGCAGTCCCCCGACTAGCGGAATCTACGAGCAGTACTTC

V gene: TRBV28
D gene: -
J gene: TRBJ2-1
clone size: few
CDR3 protein: CASGQAPPFTYNEQFF
CDR3 DNA: TGTGCCAGCGGCCAGGCCCCTCCGTTCACCTACAATGAGCAGTTCTTC

V gene: TRBV14
D gene: -
J gene: TRBJ1-1
clone size: -
CDR3 protein: CASSQGPGANTEAFF
CDR3 DNA: TGTGCCAGCAGCCAAGGTCCCGGGGCGAACACTGAAGCTTTCTTT

V gene: TRBV6-2/TRBV6-3
D gene: -
J gene: TRBJ2-3
clone size: many
CDR3 protein: CASSRLPHLFGTDTQYF
CDR3 DNA: TGTGCCAGCAGCCGCCTCCCCCACTTATTCGGTACAGATACGCAGTATTTT

V gene: TRBV5-1
D gene: -
J gene: TRBJ1-1
clone size: -
CDR3 protein: CASSLAGMRNTEAFF
CDR3 DNA: TGCGCCAGCAGCTTGGCAGGGATGAGGAACACTGAAGCTTTCTTT

V gene: TRBV6-2/TRBV6-3
D gene: TRBD2
J gene: TRBJ2-1
clone size: -
CDR3 protein: CASSWTSGRASEQFF
CDR3 DNA: TGTGCCAGCAGCTGGACTAGCGGGAGGGCCAGTGAGCAGTTCTTC

V gene: TRBV4-2
D gene: TRBD2
J gene: TRBJ2-7
clone size: many
CDR3 protein: CASSQDGTSDSYEQYF
CDR3 DNA: TGTGCCAGCAGCCAGGACGGGACTAGCGACTCCTACGAGCAGTACTTC

V gene: TRBV28
D gene: -
J gene: TRBJ2-3
clone size: -
CDR3 protein: CASSNYREGASTDTQYF
CDR3 DNA: TGTGCCAGCAGTAATTACAGGGAGGGGGCTAGCACAGATACGCAGTATTTT

V gene: TRBV4-3
D gene: -
J gene: TRBJ1-5
clone size: many
CDR3 protein: CASSQDNRYNQPQHF
CDR3 DNA: TGCGCCAGCAGCCAAGATAATCGTTATAATCAGCCCCAGCATTTT

V gene: TRBV5-1
D gene: -
J gene: TRBJ2-2
clone size: -
CDR3 protein: CASSYDRETGELFF
CDR3 DNA: TGCGCCAGCAGCTACGACCGGGAGACCGGGGAGCTGTTTTTT

V gene: TRBV12-3/TRBV12-4
D gene: -
J gene: TRBJ1-5
clone size: many
CDR3 protein: CASTRFLGQPQHF
CDR3 DNA: TGTGCCAGCACTCGTTTTTTGGGCCAGCCCCAGCATTTT

V gene: TRBV2
D gene: TRBD2
J gene: TRBJ2-1
clone size: -
CDR3 protein: CASSEWGGSYNEQFF
CDR3 DNA: TGTGCCAGCAGTGAATGGGGGGGCTCCTACAATGAGCAGTTCTTC

V gene: TRBV6-1
D gene: -
J gene: TRBJ2-7
clone size: many
CDR3 protein: CASTTFYSEQYF
CDR3 DNA: TGTGCCAGCACCACTTTTTATAGTGAGCAGTACTTC

V gene: TRBV20-1
D gene: -
J gene: TRBJ2-7
clone size: -
CDR3 protein: CSAAAQATYEQYF
CDR3 DNA: TGCAGTGCGGCCGCGCAGGCTACCTACGAGCAGTACTTC

V gene: TRBV20-1
D gene: -
J gene: TRBJ2-3
clone size: many
CDR3 protein: CSARVEGGADTQYF
CDR3 DNA: TGCAGTGCTAGAGTGGAGGGTGGGGCAGATACGCAGTATTTT

V gene: TRBV5-1
D gene: TRBD1
J gene: TRBJ1-6
clone size: many
CDR3 protein: CASSRTGNNSPLHF
CDR3 DNA: TGCGCCAGCAGCCGGACAGGGAATAATTCACCCCTCCACTTT

V gene: TRBV28
D gene: -
J gene: TRBJ2-7
clone size: many
CDR3 protein: CASSHRDSSYEQYF
CDR3 DNA: TGTGCCAGCAGTCACCGGGACTCCTCCTACGAGCAGTACTTC

V gene: TRBV5-1
D gene: -
J gene: TRBJ2-7
clone size: many
CDR3 protein: CASSLGSGPNSYEQYF
CDR3 DNA: TGCGCCAGCAGCTTGGGCTCGGGACCGAACTCCTACGAGCAGTACTTC